A single sample is the source of the 24 T cell receptor beta chains below, sequenced in a study of T cell repertoires in cytomegalovirus infection. Each CDR3 protein gets one entry after TCRdb re-called the reads with MiXCR. The data show roughly 990,000 distinct CDR3 sequences, with approximately 33% seen just once and roughly 12% held by the top ten. Antigen specificity for these receptors is unknown. Sequences were derived from cultured CD8+ T cells from PBMCs, sampled from culture after CMV antigen stimulation. Source of these receptors: a human donor in good health (CMV status not recorded). Some clones in this sample may be carry-over from other donors' samples.

This clonotype has just a few counts. The genes are TRBV7-2 and TRBJ2-1; no definite D call. The CDR3 runs 13 residues. V lost 4 bases and J 10 bases, leaving 14 bases between the germline ends. Per germline, CDR1 SGHTA and CDR2 FQGNSA. The CDR3 protein is CASSSVGSREQFF. In DNA, the CDR3 is TGTGCCAGCAGCTCCGTCGGGTCCAGGGAGCAGTTCTTC.

In regard to this clonotype: The CDR3 end shows no conserved phenylalanine or tryptophan, and so a read error is likely. DNA for the CDR3: TGTGCCAGCAGTTTAGCAGGGGGCACTGAAGCTTTCTCT. It encodes CASSLAGGTEAFS. This chain uses TRBV12-3 or TRBV12-4 with TRBJ1-1; perhaps TRBD1 as D (6 bases). Trimming stripped 0 bases from V and 4 bases from J, with 6 bases between. The CDR3 runs 13 residues.

This clonotype was seen repeatedly, ten times or more. The V gene is TRBV7-9, the J gene TRBJ1-2; D is unclear. There are 14 residues in the CDR3. Germline CDR1 SEHNR, CDR2 FQNEAQ (reference sequence). Between the trimmed V and J ends, which lost 5 bases and 0 bases, there was a span of 10 bases. CDR3 in amino acids: CASSGLKSNYGYTF. DNA of the CDR3: TGTGCCAGCAGCGGCTTAAAATCTAACTATGGCTACACCTTC.

This clonotype came up a few times. V gene TRBV27 combines with J gene TRBJ2-7, with 9 bases that match TRBD2. J was trimmed by 4 bases and V by 6 bases; bases with no gene match: 10. In germline, CDR1 is MNHEY, CDR2 SMNVEV (reference sequence). The CDR3 has 15 amino acids. As DNA, the CDR3 is TGTGCCAGCAGCGGTAGCGGGGGCCGATTTTACGAGCAGTACTTC. This sequence encodes CASSGSGGRFYEQYF.

The chain joins TRBV7-2 to TRBJ2-7; 8 bases line up with TRBD1. The junction had 4 bases not matched to a gene; V was cut back by 3 bases and J by 3 bases. From germline, CDR1 is SGHTA and CDR2 FQGNSA. The CDR3 contains 14 residues. CDR3 sequence reads: CASSLATGDYEQYV. The CDR3 coding sequence is TGTGCCAGCAGCTTGGCGACAGGGGACTACGAGCAGTACGTC.

The chain has TRBV5-1 and TRBJ1-2; D is ambiguous. The CDR3 consists of 14 residues. Trimming cost V 4 bases and J 8 bases, with 18 bases left between them. Germline V gene data show CDR1 as SGHRS and CDR2 as YFSETQ. The DNA of the CDR3 is TGCGCCAGCAGCCCTTATCTTGGAATTGAGGGCTACACCTTC. Amino acids: CASSPYLGIEGYTF.

This clonotype showed up just a few times. The chain recombines TRBV7-9 with TRBJ2-6; 10 bases are shared with TRBD2. Per the germline V gene, CDR1 is SEHNR and CDR2 is FQNEAQ (reference sequence). V lost 3 bases to trimming and J lost 0 bases; unmatched junction nucleotides: 8. CDR3 length: 19 residues. Here the CDR3 DNA reads TGTGCCAGCAGCTTTCTAGCGGGGGAAGACCCCTCTGGGGCCAACGTCCTGACTTTC. It is translated as CASSFLAGEDPSGANVLTF.

V and J are TRBV7-3 and TRBJ1-2; D is perhaps TRBD1 (5 bases). CDR1 and CDR2 from the germline V gene are SGHTA and FQGTGA. Deletions cut 5 bases from V and 2 bases from J, with 15 bases between. The CDR3 is 15 residues long. This chain's CDR3 is CASSQPLRTNYGYTF. CDR3 DNA: TGTGCCAGCAGCCAACCTCTTAGGACAAACTATGGCTACACCTTC.

V and J are TRBV7-9 and TRBJ2-4; D is tentatively TRBD1 or TRBD2 (6 bases each). The CDR3 is 16 residues long. V shed 7 bases and J shed 7 bases, with 23 bases lying between them. Germline values: CDR1 SEHNR, CDR2 FQNEAQ (reference sequence). CDR3 protein: CASNLLGGRGSNIQYF. The CDR3 DNA reads as TGTGCCAGCAACCTTCTAGGGGGGCGCGGGTCGAACATTCAGTACTTC.

This sequence joins TRBV2 and TRBJ1-2; 10 positions agree with TRBD1. The germline CDR1 and CDR2 sequences are SNHLY and FYNNEI. The CDR3 has 18 amino acids. Trimming cost V 6 bases and J 6 bases; bases outside gene matches: 19. The DNA of the CDR3 is TGTGCCAGCAGCTTCAGACAGGGGGCGCAACGGGGGAACGATGGCTACACCTTC. Its translation is CASSFRQGAQRGNDGYTF.

V gene TRBV7-9 combines with J gene TRBJ2-2; D is ambiguous. CDR1 SEHNR and CDR2 FQNEAQ come from the germline V gene (reference sequence). V gave up 5 bases and J gave up 4 bases, with 11 bases separating them. The CDR3 extends over 14 amino acids. In DNA, the CDR3 is TGTGCCAGCAGCCCTATGATCGGCACCGGGGAGCTGTTTTTT. It encodes CASSPMIGTGELFF.

The V and J genes are TRBV7-6 and TRBJ1-2; D is ambiguous. V was clipped by 1 base and J by 4 bases, with 10 bases between them. This CDR3 has 14 amino acids. Germline CDR1 and CDR2: SGHVS and FNYEAQ. CDR3 loop: CASSLGHGRYGYTF. CDR3 coding DNA: TGTGCCAGCAGCTTAGGACACGGACGCTATGGCTACACCTTC. Full variable domain (rest looked up from reference TRBV7-6 and TRBJ1-2): GAGVSQSPRYKVTKRGQDVALRCDPISGHVSLYWYRQALGQGPEFLTYFNYEAQQDKSGLPNDRFSAERPEGSISTLTIQRTEQRDSAMYRCASSLGHGRYGYTFGSGTRLTVV.

This clonotype was seen just once. This sequence joins TRBV5-6 and TRBJ2-7, with TRBD1 identical over 8 bases. This CDR3 is built from 14 residues. V shed 4 bases, J shed 4 bases, and the junction held 7 bases outside the gene matches. From germline, CDR1 is SGHDT and CDR2 YYEEEE. The CDR3 spells CASSLDRVGYEQYV. The CDR3 DNA follows: TGTGCCAGCAGCCTGGACAGGGTAGGTTACGAGCAGTACGTC.

The chain is built from TRBV7-9 and TRBJ2-2; either TRBD1 or TRBD2 may supply D (5 bases each). Germline CDR1 and CDR2: SEHNR and FQNEAQ (reference sequence). CDR3 size: 16 residues. V shed 6 bases and J shed 7 bases, with 21 bases lying between them. CDR3 in DNA: TGTGCCAGCAGTTACCTATCGGGACCGGGAATCGGGGAGCTGTTTTTT. Translated: CASSYLSGPGIGELFF.

The chain has TRBV27 and TRBJ1-2; D unresolved. This CDR3 comprises 13 residues. Trimming shortened V by 6 bases and J by 3 bases, and 11 bases separated the two germline ends. CDR1 is MNHEY, CDR2 SMNVEV, per germline (reference sequence). This chain's CDR3 is CASRMGIYYGYTF. The CDR3, as DNA: TGTGCCAGCAGAATGGGGATATACTATGGCTACACCTTC.

This clonotype occurred a few times. The gene calls are TRBV6-6 and TRBJ1-1; no definite D call. Germline V lookup: CDR1 MNHNY, CDR2 SVGAGI (reference sequence). The CDR3 loop spans 15 amino acids. The V end was cut by 4 bases, the J end by 3 bases, with 15 bases between. The CDR3 DNA follows: TGTGCCAGCAGTTCCGTTTCACCCGGGTACACTGAAGCTTTCTTT. This sequence encodes CASSSVSPGYTEAFF.

This clonotype has only a few counts. The rearrangement uses TRBV27 and TRBJ1-2, with TRBD1 identical over 9 bases. J was trimmed by 8 bases and V by 1 base; bases with no gene match: 14. Per the germline V gene, CDR1 is MNHEY and CDR2 is SMNVEV (reference sequence). The CDR3 runs to 17 residues. The CDR3 nucleotides are TGTGCCAGCAGTTTATATGCGGCGACAGGGGGTGATCTAGGCTACACCTTC. Amino acid sequence: CASSLYAATGGDLGYTF.

Of note for this clonotype: A read error may account for a junction end that differs from germline. CDR3 nucleotides: TGTGCCAGTAGTCGAACCAGGGGATTGAGCTACGTGCAGTACTTC. Translating gives CASSRTRGLSYVQYF. This chain links TRBV19 with TRBJ2-7; a weak D match, TRBD1 (6 bases). Germline V gene data show CDR1 as LNHDA and CDR2 as SQIVND (reference sequence). The CDR3 totals 15 residues.

This chain uses TRBV28 with TRBJ2-3; 9 nucleotides match TRBD1. The CDR3 runs 16 residues. Germline CDR1 and CDR2: MDHEN and SYDVKM. Germline trimming cut 5 bases from V and 4 bases from J; bases unmatched to any gene: 10. The CDR3 coding sequence is TGTGCCAGCAGTCTCCTGGGGACAGGGAAGGCAGATACGCAGTATTTT. Encoded protein: CASSLLGTGKADTQYF. Supplemented by reference TRBV28 and TRBJ2-3, the full variable domain reads DVKVTQSSRYLVKRTGEKVFLECVQDMDHENMFWYRQDPGLGLRLIYFSYDVKMKEKGDIPEGYSVSREKKERFSLILESASTNQTSMYLCASSLLGTGKADTQYFGPGTRLTVL.

This clonotype was counted ten times or more. The rearrangement links TRBV6-5 to TRBJ2-7; D uncertain. This CDR3 comprises 14 residues. V was trimmed by 0 bases and J by 6 bases, leaving 12 bases between them. Germline V gene data show CDR1 as MNHEY and CDR2 as SVGAGI. The CDR3 reads CASSYSNGDREQYF. The DNA of the CDR3 is TGTGCCAGCAGTTACTCGAATGGGGATCGCGAGCAGTACTTC.

The V and J genes are TRBV25-1 and TRBJ2-7, with 7 bases aligning to TRBD2. The V segment lost 7 bases and the J segment 3 bases; nucleotides outside the gene matches: 12. The germline gives CDR1 MGHDK, CDR2 SYGVNS. The CDR3 is made up of 15 amino acids. The CDR3: CASTTGRAEFYEQYF. CDR3 nucleotides: TGTGCCAGCACAACTGGGAGGGCAGAATTCTACGAGCAGTACTTC.

Worth noting for this clonotype: This could be a read error, since a much larger clone is one nucleotide away. The CDR3 region has the DNA TGTGGCAGCAGGGGTGGGGTAGATACGCAGTATTTT. It is translated as CGSRGGVDTQYF. This chain joins TRBV11-2 and TRBJ2-3; a possible D gene is TRBD1 (6 bases). The CDR3 totals 12 residues. Looked up from germline, CDR1 is SGHAT and CDR2 is FQNNGV. Supplemented by reference TRBV11-2 and TRBJ2-3, the full variable domain reads EAGVAQSPRYKIIEKRQSVAFWCNPISGHATLYWYQQILGQGPKLLIQFQNNGVVDDSQLPKDRFSAERLKGVDSTLKIQPAKLEDSAVYLCGSRGGVDTQYFGPGTRLTVL.

In this sample, this clonotype turned up a few times. This rearrangement joins TRBV2 to TRBJ2-2, with D perhaps assigned TRBD1 or TRBD2 (5 bases each). With 7 bases removed from V and 6 bases from J, the gap between germline ends came to 18 bases. This CDR3 region has 15 residues. The germline CDR1 and CDR2 sequences are SNHLY and FYNNEI. The CDR3 loop is CASTRGAEGSGELFF. The DNA of the CDR3 is TGTGCCAGCACCCGAGGGGCCGAGGGATCCGGGGAGCTGTTTTTT.

The table lists this clonotype with a few counts. The gene calls are TRBV27 and TRBJ2-5; 8 bases fit TRBD1. V lost 5 bases, J lost 1 base, and 6 bases stayed unmatched. The CDR3 is 15 amino acids. Germline loops: CDR1 MNHEY, CDR2 SMNVEV (reference sequence). The CDR3 loop reads CASSAGTGVQETQYF. In DNA, the CDR3 is TGTGCCAGCAGTGCCGGGACAGGAGTCCAAGAGACCCAGTACTTC.